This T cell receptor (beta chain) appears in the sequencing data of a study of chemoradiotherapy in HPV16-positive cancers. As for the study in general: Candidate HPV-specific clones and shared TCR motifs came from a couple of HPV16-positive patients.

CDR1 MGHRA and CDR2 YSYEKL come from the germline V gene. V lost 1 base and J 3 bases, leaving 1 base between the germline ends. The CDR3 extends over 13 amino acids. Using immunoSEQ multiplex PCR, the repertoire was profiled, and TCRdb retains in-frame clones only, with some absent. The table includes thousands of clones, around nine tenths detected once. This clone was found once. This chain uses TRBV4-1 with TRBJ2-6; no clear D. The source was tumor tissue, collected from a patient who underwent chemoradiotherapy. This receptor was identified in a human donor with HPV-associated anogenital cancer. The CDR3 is CASSQVGANVLTF. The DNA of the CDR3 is TGCGCCAGCAGCCAAGTTGGGGCCAACGTCCTGACTTTC.